The rows below give T cell receptor beta chains drawn from one sample of a study of blood T cells in healthy people across ages. Each CDR3 protein is one row after TCRdb ran MiXCR on the 5' RACE reads. In the table there are about 380,000 distinct CDR3 sequences, roughly half of which are singletons. Specimen: blood. The receptors shown here come from a man in his sixties in good health. Both conserved end residues are part of each CDR3. The order of the fields is D gene, V gene, clone size, J gene, CDR3 protein, CDR3 DNA. The D gene is left open where the match is weak. The listing skips clone size in some rows; elsewhere it reads once, few, many or a size class.

>TRBD2|TRBV29-1|few|TRBJ2-1
CSARLAGLYNEQFF
TGCAGCGCCAGACTAGCGGGGCTATACAATGAGCAGTTCTTC
>TRBD2|TRBV12-3/TRBV12-4|NA|TRBJ2-5
CASRPPGLAGGEQYF
TGTGCCAGCAGACCTCCGGGACTAGCGGGAGGTGAGCAGTACTTC
>NA|TRBV6-5|NA|TRBJ1-2
CASSRDGVTYGYTF
TGTGCCAGCAGTAGGGACGGAGTCACCTATGGCTACACCTTC
>TRBD1|TRBV12-3/TRBV12-4|once|TRBJ1-5
CASSSGTMDRVNQPQHF
TGTGCCAGCAGTTCTGGGACCATGGACAGGGTAAATCAGCCCCAGCATTTT
>NA|TRBV12-3/TRBV12-4|few|TRBJ2-7
CASSPRRLGFNEQYF
TGTGCCAGCAGTCCTCGACGGCTGGGGTTCAACGAGCAGTACTTC
>NA|TRBV2|NA|TRBJ1-5
CASSGAEAQPQHF
TGTGCCAGCAGTGGCGCTGAGGCTCAGCCCCAGCATTTT
>TRBD1|TRBV10-3|NA|TRBJ1-5
CAIGQGNQPQHF
TGTGCCATCGGACAGGGAAATCAGCCCCAGCATTTT
>NA|TRBV2|many|TRBJ1-1
CASIEGETTEAFF
TGTGCCAGCATCGAAGGGGAGACCACTGAAGCTTTCTTT
>TRBD1|TRBV30|NA|TRBJ1-2
CAWSVRGGQGEGYTF
TGTGCCTGGAGTGTACGAGGGGGGCAGGGGGAAGGCTACACCTTC
>NA|TRBV5-1|NA|TRBJ2-1
CASSPDEGYNEQFF
TGCGCCAGCAGCCCGGACGAGGGGTACAATGAGCAGTTCTTC
>TRBD2|TRBV29-1|NA|TRBJ2-5
CSVDRGGSEGETQYF
TGCAGCGTTGACCGGGGAGGGAGTGAGGGAGAGACCCAGTACTTC
>NA|TRBV20-1|NA|TRBJ1-3
CSAGWGSGNTIYF
TGCAGTGCTGGGTGGGGCTCTGGAAACACCATATATTTT
>TRBD1|TRBV4-1|NA|TRBJ2-7
CASSFSTGGSDEQYF
TGCGCCAGCAGCTTCTCGACAGGGGGTTCGGACGAGCAGTACTTC
>TRBD1|TRBV6-5|NA|TRBJ2-1
CASSYTGGDYNEQFF
TGTGCCAGCAGTTATACAGGGGGCGACTACAATGAGCAGTTCTTC
>TRBD2|TRBV4-2|many|TRBJ2-7
CASSQHSSGSYEQYF
TGTGCCAGCAGCCAACACTCTAGCGGGAGCTACGAGCAGTACTTC
>NA|TRBV4-3|NA|TRBJ2-1
CASSQDGWGNEQFF
TGCGCCAGCAGCCAAGATGGGTGGGGGAATGAGCAGTTCTTC
>TRBD2|TRBV4-3|few|TRBJ2-3
CASSQDSGRNTDTQYF
TGCGCCAGCAGCCAAGATAGCGGGAGGAACACAGATACGCAGTATTTT
>TRBD2|TRBV15|NA|TRBJ2-5
CATSRYGRKEETQYF
TGTGCCACCAGCAGATACGGGAGGAAAGAAGAGACCCAGTACTTC
>TRBD2|TRBV11-3|NA|TRBJ2-7
CASSLTTSVGSYNEQYF
TGTGCCAGCAGCCTAACGACTAGCGTCGGCTCCTACAATGAGCAGTACTTC
>NA|TRBV3-1|NA|TRBJ2-7
CASSQETASVGSYEQYF
TGTGCCAGCAGCCAAGAAACCGCATCAGTAGGTTCCTACGAGCAGTACTTC
>NA|TRBV5-1|NA|TRBJ2-3
CAGSLARVGTDTQYF
TGCGCCGGCAGCTTGGCCCGGGTTGGGACAGATACGCAGTATTTT
>NA|TRBV12-3/TRBV12-4|NA|TRBJ2-1
CASSLALRGLSSYNEQFF
TGTGCCAGCAGTTTAGCGCTAAGAGGTCTCAGCTCCTACAATGAGCAGTTCTTC
>TRBD2|TRBV5-6|NA|TRBJ2-3
CASSIPPELAATDTQYF
TGTGCCAGCAGTATACCCCCTGAACTAGCGGCCACGGATACGCAGTATTTT
>TRBD2|TRBV2|NA|TRBJ2-7
CASRAAGTSASEQYF
TGTGCCAGCAGGGCCGCCGGGACTAGCGCCTCCGAGCAGTACTTC
>NA|TRBV30|NA|TRBJ1-2
CAWSVSDYGYTF
TGTGCCTGGAGTGTCAGCGACTATGGCTACACCTTC
>TRBD1|TRBV29-1|NA|TRBJ1-2
CSVGTGLGYGYTF
TGCAGCGTCGGGACAGGGCTAGGCTATGGCTACACCTTC
>NA|TRBV20-1|NA|TRBJ2-7
CSGQDDTYEQYF
TGCAGTGGGCAGGACGACACCTACGAGCAGTACTTC